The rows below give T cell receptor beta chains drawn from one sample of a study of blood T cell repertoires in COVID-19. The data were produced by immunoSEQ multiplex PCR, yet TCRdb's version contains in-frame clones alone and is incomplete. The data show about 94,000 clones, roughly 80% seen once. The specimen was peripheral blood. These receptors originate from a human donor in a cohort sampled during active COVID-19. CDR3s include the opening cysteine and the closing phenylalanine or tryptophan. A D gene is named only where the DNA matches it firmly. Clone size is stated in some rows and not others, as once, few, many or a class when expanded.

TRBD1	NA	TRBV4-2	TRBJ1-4	CASSQDPTGGVATNEKLFF	TGTGCCAGCAGCCAAGATCCTACAGGGGGCGTTGCAACTAATGAAAAACTGTTTTTT
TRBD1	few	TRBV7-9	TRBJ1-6	CASSSSGTGGSPLHF	TGTGCCAGCAGCTCCTCCGGGACAGGGGGTTCACCCCTCCACTTT
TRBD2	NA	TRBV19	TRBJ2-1	CASSKRGGQFF	TGTGCCAGTAGTAAGCGGGGGGGGCAGTTCTTC
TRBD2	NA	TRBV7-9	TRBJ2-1	CASSFRAGGPNNEQFF	TGTGCCAGCAGCTTCCGAGCGGGAGGGCCGAACAATGAGCAGTTCTTC
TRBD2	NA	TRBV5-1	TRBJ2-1	CASSLQVGGAGGWYGEQFF	TGCGCCAGCAGCTTGCAAGTGGGAGGAGCGGGAGGTTGGTATGGTGAGCAGTTCTTC
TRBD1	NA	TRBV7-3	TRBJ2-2	CASSFTGDTGELFF	TGTGCCAGCAGCTTTACAGGGGACACCGGGGAGCTGTTTTTT
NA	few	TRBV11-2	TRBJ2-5	CASALPAVQETQYF	TGTGCCAGCGCCCTCCCTGCGGTCCAAGAGACCCAGTACTTC
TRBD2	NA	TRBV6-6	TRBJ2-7	CASSYGEGRGHEQYF	TGTGCCAGCAGTTACGGGGAGGGTAGGGGCCACGAGCAGTACTTC
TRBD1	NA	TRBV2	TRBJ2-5	CASSDSGGMSQYF	TGTGCCAGCAGTGACTCAGGGGGCATGTCCCAGTACTTC
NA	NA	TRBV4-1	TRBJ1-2	CASSQLRGTYYGYTF	TGCGCCAGCAGCCAACTCCGAGGGACTTACTATGGCTACACCTTC
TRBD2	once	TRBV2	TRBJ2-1	CASRRLARSSYNEQFF	TGTGCCAGCAGGAGACTAGCACGGAGCTCCTACAATGAGCAGTTCTTC
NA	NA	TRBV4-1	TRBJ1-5	CASSQVPDQPQHF	TGCGCCAGCAGCCAAGTCCCAGATCAGCCCCAGCATTTT
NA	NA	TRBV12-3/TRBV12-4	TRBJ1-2	CASSLGNYGYTF	TGTGCCAGCAGTTTGGGCAACTATGGCTACACCTTC
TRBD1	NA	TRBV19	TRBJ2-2	CASSSTGAGELFF	TGTGCCAGTAGTTCGACAGGGGCCGGGGAGCTGTTTTTT
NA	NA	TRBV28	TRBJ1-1	CASSAGNTEAFF	TGTGCCAGCAGTGCAGGGAACACTGAAGCTTTCTTT